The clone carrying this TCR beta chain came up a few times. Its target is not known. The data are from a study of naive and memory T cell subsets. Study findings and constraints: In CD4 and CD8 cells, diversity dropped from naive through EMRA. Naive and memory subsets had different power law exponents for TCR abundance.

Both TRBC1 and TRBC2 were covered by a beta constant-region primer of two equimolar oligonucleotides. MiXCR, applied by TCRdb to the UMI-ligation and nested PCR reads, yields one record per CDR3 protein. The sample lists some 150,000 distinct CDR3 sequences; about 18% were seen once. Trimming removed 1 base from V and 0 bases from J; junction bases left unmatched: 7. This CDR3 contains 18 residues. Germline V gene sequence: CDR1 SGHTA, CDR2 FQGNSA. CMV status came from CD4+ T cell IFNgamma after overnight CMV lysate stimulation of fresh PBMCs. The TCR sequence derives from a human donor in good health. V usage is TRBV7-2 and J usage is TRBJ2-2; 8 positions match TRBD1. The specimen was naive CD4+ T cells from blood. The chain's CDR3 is CASSLGDRRYPNTGELFF. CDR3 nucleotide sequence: TGTGCCAGCAGCTTAGGGGACAGGCGATATCCGAACACCGGGGAGCTGTTTTTT.